This entry is about one T cell receptor beta chain. Its antigen is not known. The data were obtained in a study of CD8 T cells in ankylosing spondylitis. Regarding the study as a whole: A TCR beta motif of under 10 highly homologous variants appeared characteristic of ankylosing spondylitis blood. From matched ankylosing spondylitis synovial fluid, disease-linked clones were reportedly recovered at significantly enriched levels. In peripheral blood, disease-linked CD8+ clones occurred at relatively low frequencies.

The V gene's germline CDR1 is DFQATT and CDR2 SNEGSKA (reference sequence). The CDR3 runs 14 residues. The V end was cut by 1 base, the J end by 3 bases, with 13 bases between. Generation of TCR beta libraries employed quantitative 5'-RACE incorporating molecular barcodes. TCRdb redid the calling of the 5' RACE reads with MiXCR, one entry per CDR3 protein. The table includes 380,000 or so distinct CDR3 sequences, 20% detected once. V is TRBV20-1 and J is TRBJ2-7, with D possibly TRBD1 on 7 matching bases. The receptor was derived from a male donor with ankylosing spondylitis or in good health (not recorded which). The sample taken for sequencing was blood, either unsorted or a sorted T cell fraction (not recorded which). The DNA of the CDR3 is TGCAGTGCTAGAGGCGCAGGGGGGTACTACGAGCAGTACTTC. Residues: CSARGAGGYYEQYF.